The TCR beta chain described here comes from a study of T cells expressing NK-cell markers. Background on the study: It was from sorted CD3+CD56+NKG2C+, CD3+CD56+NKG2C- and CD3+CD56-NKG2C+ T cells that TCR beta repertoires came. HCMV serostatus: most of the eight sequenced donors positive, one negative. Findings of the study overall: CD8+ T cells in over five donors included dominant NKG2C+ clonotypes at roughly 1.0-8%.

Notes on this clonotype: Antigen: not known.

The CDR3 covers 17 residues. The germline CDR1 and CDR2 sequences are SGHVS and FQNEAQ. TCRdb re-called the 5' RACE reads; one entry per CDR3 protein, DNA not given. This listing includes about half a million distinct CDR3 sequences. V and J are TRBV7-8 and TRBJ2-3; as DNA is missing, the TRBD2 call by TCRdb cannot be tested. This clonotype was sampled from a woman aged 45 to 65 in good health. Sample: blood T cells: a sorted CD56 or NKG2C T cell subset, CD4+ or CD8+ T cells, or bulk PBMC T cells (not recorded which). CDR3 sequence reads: CASSGLAVPGGADTQYF.